Shown below are 30 T cell receptor beta chains from a single sample sequenced in a study of Graves' ophthalmopathy and Graves' hyperthyroidism. The study amplified TCR beta CDR3 regions using RNA transcripts. An initial RT-PCR round employing HTBI primers preceded a second-round multiplex PCR. MiXCR was run by TCRdb on the multiplex PCR reads, yielding one entry per CDR3 protein. The sample contains around 660,000 distinct CDR3 sequences, about two fifths of which appear only once. The sample was peripheral blood. These TCRs come from an adult man with Graves' ophthalmopathy.

This rearrangement joins TRBV7-3 to TRBJ2-5; TRBD2 matches at 8 bases. Trimming took 3 bases from V and 5 from J; bases not matched to a gene: 17. The CDR3 contains 18 residues. Per germline, CDR1 SGHTA and CDR2 FQGTGA. CDR3: CASSFSQGAGEPRETQYF. The CDR3 DNA follows: TGTGCCAGCAGCTTTTCCCAAGGAGCGGGGGAGCCCCGGGAGACCCAGTACTTC. Supplemented by reference TRBV7-3 and TRBJ2-5, the full variable domain reads GAGVSQTPSNKVTEKGKYVELRCDPISGHTALYWYRQSLGQGPEFLIYFQGTGAADDSGLPNDRFFAVRPEGSVSTLKIQRTERGDSAVYLCASSFSQGAGEPRETQYFGPGTRLLVL.

This clonotype was picked up a small number of times. This chain links TRBV6-2 or TRBV6-3 with TRBJ1-1, with a weak D call TRBD1 (6 bases). Germline V CDR1 and CDR2: MNHEY, SVGEGT. The CDR3 runs 12 residues. Trimming shortened V by 5 bases and J by 7 bases, and 11 bases separated the two germline ends. This chain's CDR3 is CASSDRKYEAFF. The CDR3 DNA sequence: TGTGCCAGCAGTGACAGGAAATATGAAGCTTTCTTT.

This clonotype was counted ten times or more. J is TRBJ1-2 and V is TRBV27; D not resolved. V was pared by 4 bases and J by 0 bases, with 6 bases between. The germline V gene encodes CDR1 MNHEY and CDR2 SMNVEV (reference sequence). This CDR3 spans 13 amino acids. Here the CDR3 DNA reads TGTGCCAGCAGTTCCGATTCTAACTATGGCTACACCTTC. This codes for CASSSDSNYGYTF.

This clonotype was detected only once. The chain links TRBV12-3 or TRBV12-4 to TRBJ1-5; perhaps TRBD1 as D (6 bases). The CDR3 is 12 amino acids. V lost 10 bases and J 2 bases, leaving 9 bases between the germline ends. CDR3: CANDRRNQPQHF. As DNA, the CDR3 is TGTGCCAACGACAGGCGCAATCAGCCCCAGCATTTT.

This clonotype was seen repeatedly, ten times or more. This chain links TRBV6-5 with TRBJ1-1, with D uncertain. V was cut by 0 bases and J by 1 base, with 6 bases left in between. The CDR3 extends over 14 amino acids. Germline CDR1 MNHEY, CDR2 SVGAGI. The CDR3: CASSYSRRNTEAFF. CDR3 DNA sequence: TGTGCCAGCAGTTACTCGAGGAGGAACACTGAAGCTTTCTTT.

This clonotype was picked up many times. V is TRBV12-3 or TRBV12-4 and J is TRBJ2-7, with 10 bases aligning to TRBD1. J was trimmed by 10 bases and V by 6 bases; bases with no gene match: 9. The length of the CDR3 is 13 residues. CDR3 protein: CASSRTGGLGQYF. The CDR3 DNA reads TGTGCCAGCAGCCGGACAGGGGGGTTAGGACAGTACTTC.

The rearrangement joins TRBV25-1 to TRBJ1-5; TRBD1 matches 7 bases. The V gene end was trimmed by 4 bases and the J gene end by 5 bases; junction bases not matched to a gene: 8. Germline V gene data show CDR1 as MGHDK and CDR2 as SYGVNS. The CDR3 runs to 15 residues. Here the CDR3 reads CASSGPGTDYQPQHF. The CDR3, as DNA: TGTGCCAGCAGTGGGCCAGGGACAGATTATCAGCCCCAGCATTTT.

This clonotype was counted at least ten times. The chain recombines TRBV9 with TRBJ1-1, with D perhaps TRBD1 (5 bases). Deletions cut 0 bases from V and 7 bases from J, with 10 bases between. CDR3 length: 13 residues. Germline assignment: CDR1 SGDLS and CDR2 YYNGEE. CDR3 region: CASSVVSGGEAFF. DNA for the CDR3: TGTGCCAGCAGCGTAGTGTCTGGGGGTGAAGCTTTCTTT.

This clonotype was recorded many times. The chain uses TRBV7-2 and TRBJ1-2; a weak D match, TRBD1 (5 bases). CDR1 SGHTA and CDR2 FQGNSA come from the germline V gene. Trimming took 3 bases from V and 4 from J, leaving 9 bases between them. The CDR3 sequence is 13 residues long. This chain's CDR3 is CASSFGAAYGYTF. The CDR3 region has the DNA TGTGCCAGCAGCTTCGGGGCTGCCTATGGCTACACCTTC.

This clonotype has only a few counts. The chain couples TRBV12-5 to TRBJ2-7; a possible D gene is TRBD1 (6 bases). Germline V lookup: CDR1 LGHNT, CDR2 FRNRAP. The germline V and J ends were trimmed by 7 bases and 2 bases, with 15 bases remaining between them. The CDR3 loop spans 14 amino acids. CDR3 sequence (DNA): TGTGCTAGTGCCAAGGGCACAGGGACCTACGAGCAGTACTTC. Translating gives CASAKGTGTYEQYF.

V usage is TRBV29-1 and J usage is TRBJ1-1; 11 nucleotides align to TRBD1. The CDR3 length is 12 residues. The V segment lost 8 bases and the J segment 5 bases; nucleotides outside the gene matches: 4. Germline CDR1 reads SQVTM; CDR2 reads ANQGSEA. CDR3 DNA sequence: TGCAGCCGGGACAGGGGGAGAACTGAAGCTTTCTTT. Protein sequence: CSRDRGRTEAFF.

The J gene is TRBJ2-5, the V gene TRBV7-8; 10 nucleotides match TRBD1. V dropped 6 bases and J dropped 7; count of bases not matched to a gene: 14. Germline V gene data show CDR1 as SGHVS and CDR2 as FQNEAQ. CDR3 length equals 16 residues. In DNA, the CDR3 is TGTGCCAGCAGTTACCTGCCCGGGACAGGGGAAGGGACCCAGTACTTC. Encoded protein: CASSYLPGTGEGTQYF. Full variable domain (outside the CDR3, taken from reference TRBV7-8 and TRBJ2-5): GAGVSQSPRYKVAKRGQDVALRCDPISGHVSLFWYQQALGQGPEFLTYFQNEAQLDKSGLPSDRFFAERPEGSVSTLKIQRTQQEDSAVYLCASSYLPGTGEGTQYFGPGTRLLVL.

The chain combines TRBV7-9 with TRBJ1-4, with D possibly matching TRBD1 (5 bases). With 9 bases removed from V and 8 bases from J, the gap between germline ends came to 10 bases. The CDR3 extends over 11 amino acids. Germline values: CDR1 SEHNR, CDR2 FQNEAQ (reference sequence). CDR3 protein: CASIGTEKLFF. The CDR3 coding sequence is TGTGCCAGTATCGGGACGGAAAAACTGTTTTTT.

In its sample, this clonotype was seen many times. The chain recombines TRBV10-3 with TRBJ1-1, with D uncertain. The V and J ends lost 5 bases and 7 bases respectively, with 8 bases between them. This CDR3 has 11 residues. The germline V gene encodes CDR1 ENHRY and CDR2 SYGVKD. Written as DNA, the CDR3 is TGTGCCATCAGTTCGGAGTTTGAAGCTTTCTTT. Amino acid sequence: CAISSEFEAFF.

This clonotype was seen repeatedly, ten times or more. The chain employs TRBV2 and TRBJ1-4, with TRBD1 identical over 7 bases. Per the germline V gene, CDR1 is SNHLY and CDR2 is FYNNEI. V gave up 6 bases and J gave up 8 bases; unmatched junction bases: 6. This CDR3 has 13 amino acids. CDR3 nucleotide sequence: TGTGCCAGCAGGACAGGGTATGAAGAAAAACTGTTTTTT. Protein product: CASRTGYEEKLFF.

The chain recombines TRBV7-9 with TRBJ2-7; possibly TRBD2 for D (6 bases). The V gene's germline CDR1 is SEHNR and CDR2 FQNEAQ (reference sequence). The CDR3 covers 13 residues. V lost 2 bases and J lost 5, with 10 bases in between. CDR3 protein: CASSLRGADEQYF. The DNA of the CDR3 is TGTGCCAGCAGCTTACGCGGGGCGGACGAGCAGTACTTC. The whole variable domain, filled in from reference TRBV7-9 and TRBJ2-7, reads DTGVSQNPRHKITKRGQNVTFRCDPISEHNRLYWYRQTLGQGPEFLTYFQNEAQLEKSRLLSDRFSAERPKGSFSTLEIQRTEQGDSAMYLCASSLRGADEQYFGPGTRLTVT.

Details on this clonotype: The conserved final phenylalanine or tryptophan is absent from the CDR3, which likely points to a read error. The limits of the CDR3 on the DNA are not certain, so only TCRdb's listed CDR3 is given. The CDR3 sequence: CASSLRRRSGNT. The chain combines TRBV7-2 with TRBJ2-5; TRBD2 is the table's D call, not checked against the DNA. Per the germline V gene, CDR1 is SGHTA and CDR2 is FQGNSA. The CDR3 contains 12 residues when both ends are counted.

This clonotype was observed at least ten times. The chain has TRBV7-2 and TRBJ2-7; the D gene is possibly TRBD2 (5 bases). Trimming pared 3 bases from V and 4 bases from J, leaving 13 bases between. The CDR3 consists of 14 residues. Germline CDR1 and CDR2: SGHTA and FQGNSA. The CDR3 protein is CASSFLGVDYEQYF. As DNA, the CDR3 is TGTGCCAGCAGCTTTCTCGGGGTCGATTACGAGCAGTACTTC.

This clonotype was found many times. The chain combines TRBV7-9 with TRBJ1-2, with D perhaps TRBD1 (6 bases). The germline CDR1 and CDR2 sequences are SEHNR and FQNEAQ (reference sequence). The CDR3 runs to 14 residues. The germline V and J ends were trimmed by 5 bases and 7 bases, with 17 bases remaining between them. Here the CDR3 DNA reads TGTGCCAGCAGCCCTGGGGGGGGCTCGATTGGCTACACCTTC. Protein sequence: CASSPGGGSIGYTF.

The chain couples TRBV25-1 to TRBJ2-2, with TRBD1 as a possible D gene (6 bases). V was shortened by 7 bases and J by 11 bases, with 17 bases between the two germline ends. CDR3 length: 13 residues. Germline V CDR1 and CDR2: MGHDK, SYGVNS. The DNA for the CDR3 is TGTGCCAGCAACAGGGCGAACTCTGGAGAGCTGTTTTTT. Protein: CASNRANSGELFF.

The chain has TRBV7-9 and TRBJ2-7; 15 positions match TRBD2. Germline trimming cut 6 bases from V and 11 bases from J; bases unmatched to any gene: 5. CDR1 and CDR2 from the germline V gene are SEHNR and FQNEAQ (reference sequence). The CDR3 length is 13 residues. The CDR3 here is CASSRTSGRGKYF. Here the CDR3 DNA reads TGTGCCAGCAGTAGGACTAGCGGGAGGGGGAAGTACTTC.

This sequence joins TRBV9 and TRBJ2-1; 8 bases fit TRBD2. The CDR3 length is 16 residues. CDR1 is SGDLS, CDR2 YYNGEE, per germline. V trimming: 5 bases; J trimming: 4 bases; junction bases outside the gene matches: 11. CDR3 region: CASSFGGGASYNEQFF. CDR3 sequence (DNA): TGTGCCAGCAGTTTCGGGGGGGGGGCTTCTTACAATGAGCAGTTCTTC.

This clonotype was seen only a few times. V and J are TRBV19 and TRBJ1-3; D remains unclear. The CDR3 runs to 14 residues. Germline V CDR1 and CDR2: LNHDA, SQIVND (reference sequence). V was clipped by 8 bases and J by 0 bases, with 11 bases between them. CDR3 DNA sequence: TGTGCCAGTGAACATCGTCTCTCTGGAAACACCATATATTTT. It translates to CASEHRLSGNTIYF.

A few counts support this clonotype. The chain combines TRBV7-2 with TRBJ1-1, with unresolved D. The V gene's germline CDR1 is SGHTA and CDR2 FQGNSA. Trimming removed 5 bases at V and 7 bases at J, with 20 bases between. CDR3 length equals 15 residues. CDR3 protein: CASSPWTGIGFEAFF. The CDR3 nucleotides read TGTGCCAGCAGCCCGTGGACGGGGATAGGATTTGAAGCTTTCTTT.

This clonotype was detected only a few times. The chain links TRBV20-1 to TRBJ1-1, with D tentatively TRBD1 (5 bases). The germline CDR1 and CDR2 sequences are DFQATT and SNEGSKA (reference sequence). V was shortened by 1 base and J by 4 bases, with 10 bases between the two germline ends. The CDR3 covers 13 residues. DNA for the CDR3: TGCAGTGCTAGAGTAAGGGGAGGCACTGAAGCTTTCTTT. Encoded protein: CSARVRGGTEAFF.

This clonotype was detected many times. The chain uses TRBV2 and TRBJ2-1; 12 positions agree with TRBD2. The CDR3 is 13 residues long. V trimming: 10 bases; J trimming: 4 bases; junction bases outside the gene matches: 2. Germline V gene data show CDR1 as SNHLY and CDR2 as FYNNEI. CDR3 sequence (DNA): TGTGCCATAGGACTAGCGGGGTACAATGAGCAGTTCTTC. Translating gives CAIGLAGYNEQFF.

As to this clonotype: At one of its ends the junction is not consistent with the germline gene, which may arise from a read error. CDR3 loop: CAIRRLLNGYTF. The CDR3 DNA is TGTGCCATCAGGAGACTACTGAATGGTTACACCTTC. This chain joins TRBV10-3 and TRBJ2-7; D call uncertain. The J call could be wrong; TRBJ1-2 is a better fit for the DNA end. The CDR3 sequence is 12 residues long. The germline CDR1 and CDR2 sequences are ENHRY and SYGVKD.

This clonotype appeared a few times. This chain links TRBV29-1 with TRBJ2-1, with 7 bases matching TRBD1. Germline CDR1 reads SQVTM; CDR2 reads ANQGSEA. The CDR3 sequence is 11 residues long. Trimming at V came to 7 bases and at J to 8 bases, leaving 5 bases not matched to a gene. The DNA for the CDR3 is TGCAGCGCCTATACAGGGGATGAGCAGTTCTTC. Translation: CSAYTGDEQFF.

The gene calls are TRBV29-1 and TRBJ1-1; the D gene is possibly TRBD1 (5 bases). With 7 bases removed from V and 1 base from J, the gap between germline ends came to 10 bases. CDR1 and CDR2 (germline): SQVTM, ANQGSEA. There are 12 residues in the CDR3. CDR3 loop: CSGTTANTEAFF. The CDR3, as DNA: TGCAGCGGAACGACAGCGAACACTGAAGCTTTCTTT. Combining the CDR3 with reference TRBV29-1 and TRBJ1-1 gives the whole variable domain SAVISQKPSRDICQRGTSLTIQCQVDSQVTMMFWYRQQPGQSLTLIATANQGSEATYESGFVIDKFPISRPNLTFSTLTVSNMSPEDSSIYLCSGTTANTEAFFGQGTRLTVV.

The genes are TRBV19 and TRBJ1-5; possible D gene TRBD1, 5 bases. V lost 5 bases, J lost 1 base, and 12 bases lay in between. Looked up from germline, CDR1 is LNHDA and CDR2 is SQIVND (reference sequence). There are 15 residues in the CDR3. The CDR3 DNA is TGTGCCAGTAGTGCAGGGATTTTGAGCAATCAGCCCCAGCATTTT. Its protein is CASSAGILSNQPQHF.